Below, 25 T cell receptor beta chains from the same sample are listed, as sequenced in a study of regulatory T cells in long-lasting Graves disease. To make TCR beta libraries, researchers used iRepertoire HTBI primers and Arm-PCR of CDR3 regions. TCRdb recomputed calls from the multiplex PCR reads with MiXCR, one row per CDR3 protein. The sample shows a few hundred thousand distinct CDR3 sequences, roughly a fifth of them seen only once. Time point meaning: persistent/refractory GD, antithyroid drugs over 5 years with positive TRAb. RNA isolated from PBMCs was used to make the TCR library. Sequencing was performed on peripheral blood mononuclear cells (PBMCs), taken when the disease was refractory, from a patient treated with antithyroid drugs. Every receptor here comes from a female donor with Graves disease.

This sequence joins TRBV29-1 and TRBJ2-5; possibly TRBD2 for D (5 bases). Germline values: CDR1 SQVTM, CDR2 ANQGSEA. The length of the CDR3 is 12 residues. The V end was cut by 7 bases, the J end by 2 bases, with 11 bases between. This CDR3 is CSAGGRQETQYF. CDR3 nucleotides: TGCAGCGCTGGAGGCAGGCAAGAGACCCAGTACTTC.

The V and J genes are TRBV9 and TRBJ2-5; D is possibly TRBD1 (5 bases). The CDR3 is 14 amino acids. The germline V and J ends were trimmed by 1 base and 0 bases, with 7 bases remaining between them. Germline lookup yields CDR1 SGDLS and CDR2 YYNGEE. In nucleotides, the CDR3 is TGTGCCAGCAGCGTATCAGGGCACCAAGAGACCCAGTACTTC. Amino acids: CASSVSGHQETQYF.

This clonotype has a count of ten or more. V and J are TRBV6-5 and TRBJ2-7; TRBD1 aligns across 7 bases. There are 15 residues in the CDR3. V was clipped by 2 bases and J by 0 bases; unmatched bases: 4. Per the germline V gene, CDR1 is MNHEY and CDR2 is SVGAGI. The CDR3 region is CASSYGWTGSYEQYF. CDR3 nucleotide sequence: TGTGCCAGCAGTTACGGATGGACAGGCTCCTACGAGCAGTACTTC.

This sequence joins TRBV5-1 and TRBJ2-5, with TRBD1 matching over 8 bases. CDR1 and CDR2 (germline): SGHRS, YFSETQ. The CDR3 contains 14 residues. With 4 bases clipped from V and 5 bases from J, the junction kept 7 bases outside the gene matches. CDR3 protein: CASSAQGDVETQYF. The CDR3 DNA follows: TGCGCCAGCAGCGCACAGGGGGATGTGGAGACCCAGTACTTC.

This clonotype came up a few times. The V gene is TRBV30, the J gene TRBJ2-5; 7 bases are a match to TRBD2. CDR3 length equals 14 residues. V shed 8 bases and J 5 bases; nucleotides not matched to a gene: 14. Germline lookup yields CDR1 GTSNPN and CDR2 SVGIG (reference sequence). The CDR3 region is CARGLGVVGETQYF. For the CDR3, the DNA is TGTGCCCGTGGACTAGGGGTAGTCGGGGAGACCCAGTACTTC.

This clonotype was seen a handful of times. Germline and junction disagree at one end, which may indicate a read error. The chain employs TRBV5-1 and TRBJ2-7; D not resolved. There are 12 residues in the CDR3. Germline V gives CDR1 SGHRS, CDR2 YFSETQ. The CDR3 spells CASSPAVGSWDF. DNA of the CDR3: TGCGCCAGCAGCCCGGCCGTCGGGTCTTGGGACTTC.

This clonotype came up a few times. The rearrangement links TRBV7-8 to TRBJ2-2; D is ambiguous. V lost 1 base and J lost 2, with 11 bases in between. Per the germline V gene, CDR1 is SGHVS and CDR2 is FQNEAQ. The CDR3 totals 16 residues. CDR3 sequence reads: CASSLVQRRNTGELFF. CDR3 sequence (DNA): TGTGCCAGCAGCTTAGTACAGCGCAGAAACACCGGGGAGCTGTTTTTT. Full variable domain (remainder filled in from reference TRBV7-8 and TRBJ2-2): GAGVSQSPRYKVAKRGQDVALRCDPISGHVSLFWYQQALGQGPEFLTYFQNEAQLDKSGLPSDRFFAERPEGSVSTLKIQRTQQEDSAVYLCASSLVQRRNTGELFFGEGSRLTVL.

This clonotype has at least ten counts. The rearrangement uses TRBV12-3 or TRBV12-4 and TRBJ2-4; no reliable D call. There are 13 residues in the CDR3. Trimming cost V 7 bases and J 5 bases, with 12 bases left between them. The CDR3 DNA is TGTGCCAGCATCTCCTCCACTGAAAACATTCAGTACTTC. Its protein product is CASISSTENIQYF.

There are many counts of this clonotype. This chain links TRBV11-1 with TRBJ2-1; TRBD2 agrees at 12 bases. The CDR3 has 15 amino acids. Trimming took 5 bases from V and 8 from J; bases not matched to a gene: 7. In germline, CDR1 is SGHAT, CDR2 FQDESV (reference sequence). As DNA, the CDR3 is TGTGCCAGCAGCCACTGGACTAGCGGGACCCATGAGCAGTTCTTC. It encodes CASSHWTSGTHEQFF. The entire variable domain, with the rest obtained from reference TRBV11-1 and TRBJ2-1, is as follows: EAEVAQSPRYKITEKSQAVAFWCDPISGHATLYWYRQILGQGPELLVQFQDESVVDDSQLPKDRFSAERLKGVDSTLKIQPAELGDSAMYLCASSHWTSGTHEQFFGPGTRLTVL.

This clonotype was seen many times. This chain links TRBV7-8 with TRBJ1-2, with a weak D call TRBD1 (6 bases). Germline V gene data show CDR1 as SGHVS and CDR2 as FQNEAQ. Trimming cost V 5 bases and J 1 base, with 17 bases left between them. This CDR3 comprises 16 residues. The CDR3 DNA reads as TGTGCCAGCAGCGTAATTAACAGGGACGGTAACTATGGCTACACCTTC. It codes for CASSVINRDGNYGYTF.

In the case of this clonotype: Here the CDR3 omits its conserved ending phenylalanine or tryptophan, so a read error is the likely source. The chain couples TRBV7-2 to TRBJ1-2; 10 nucleotides line up with TRBD1. This CDR3 is built from 18 residues. With V trimmed by 2 bases and J by 6 bases, 15 bases remained unmatched. Germline assignment: CDR1 SGHTA and CDR2 FQGNSA. The CDR3 bases are TGTGCCAGCAGCTTATACGGGGACAGGGGTTTTGCCCTCGATGGCTACACCCTC. Protein product: CASSLYGDRGFALDGYTL.

This clonotype was observed many times. One end of the junction does not line up with germline, which may come from a read error. The CDR3 region is CTSSFGGTIYEQYF. In DNA, the CDR3 is TGTACCAGCAGTTTTGGGGGGACCATCTACGAGCAGTACTTC. The chain uses TRBV28 and TRBJ2-7; weak D call: TRBD2 (6 bases). This CDR3 spans 14 amino acids. The germline CDR1 and CDR2 sequences are MDHEN and SYDVKM.

This clonotype was picked up many times. This chain connects TRBV11-3 to TRBJ2-7; 7 bases fit TRBD1. V gave up 6 bases and J gave up 2 bases; unmatched junction bases: 10. Germline values: CDR1 SGHNT, CDR2 YENEEA. CDR3 length equals 15 residues. The CDR3 protein is CASRETGASPYEQYF. In nucleotides, the CDR3 is TGTGCCAGCAGGGAAACAGGGGCCTCCCCCTACGAGCAGTACTTC.

The chain links TRBV10-3 to TRBJ1-1, with D tentatively TRBD1 (5 bases). Looked up from germline, CDR1 is ENHRY and CDR2 is SYGVKD. CDR3 length: 14 amino acids. Trimming shortened V by 6 bases and J by 2 bases, and 13 bases separated the two germline ends. The CDR3 here is CAIRRQIGNTEAFF. The CDR3 DNA sequence: TGTGCCATCAGGAGACAGATAGGAAACACTGAAGCTTTCTTT.

This clonotype was detected ten times or more. The chain uses TRBV2 and TRBJ1-4; D is ambiguous. The CDR3 sequence is 17 residues long. Trimming pared 0 bases from V and 1 base from J, leaving 12 bases between. From germline, CDR1 is SNHLY and CDR2 FYNNEI. CDR3 sequence (DNA): TGTGCCAGCAGTGAAGCGGGAACAGAAGGAACTAATGAAAAACTGTTTTTT. Amino acid sequence: CASSEAGTEGTNEKLFF.

The chain employs TRBV9 and TRBJ1-5; unclear D gene. Trimming took off 0 bases at V and 1 base at J, with 5 bases between the two ends. The germline gives CDR1 SGDLS, CDR2 YYNGEE. This CDR3 is 14 amino acids long. The CDR3 is CASSVDGSNQPQHF. Here the CDR3 DNA reads TGTGCCAGCAGCGTAGATGGCAGCAATCAGCCCCAGCATTTT. The full variable domain, rest sourced from reference TRBV9 and TRBJ1-5, is DSGVTQTPKHLITATGQRVTLRCSPRSGDLSVYWYQQSLDQGLQFLIQYYNGEERAKGNILERFSAQQFPDLHSELNLSSLELGDSALYFCASSVDGSNQPQHFGDGTRLSIL.

This chain links TRBV5-6 with TRBJ2-6; possible D gene TRBD2, 6 bases. Trimming cost V 0 bases and J 0 bases, with 7 bases left between them. This CDR3 region has 16 residues. From germline, CDR1 is SGHDT and CDR2 YYEEEE. The CDR3 sequence is CASSLDGSSGANVLTF. In DNA form, the CDR3 reads TGTGCCAGCAGCTTGGACGGGAGCTCTGGGGCCAACGTCCTGACTTTC.

As regards this clonotype: Just one base apart from a much larger clone, this may be a read error. This CDR3 is missing its conserved last phenylalanine or tryptophan, likely due to a read error. The chain joins TRBV7-9 to TRBJ1-1, with TRBD1 identical over 7 bases. Unmatched junction bases numbered 14, after V lost 5 bases and J lost 2 bases. The V gene's germline CDR1 is SEHNR and CDR2 FQNEAQ (reference sequence). The CDR3 is 17 residues long. The chain's CDR3 is CASSSPDRAEGNTEAFL. The CDR3 nucleotides read TGTGCCAGCAGCAGCCCCGACAGGGCAGAGGGAAACACTGAAGCTTTCCTT.

Only one count was recorded for this clonotype. The chain combines TRBV9 with TRBJ2-2; maybe TRBD2 (5 bases). Germline assignment: CDR1 SGDLS and CDR2 YYNGEE. Trimming pared 1 base from V and 0 bases from J, leaving 10 bases between. This CDR3 spans 16 amino acids. DNA of the CDR3: TGTGCCAGCAGCGTACGAAGCGGAGCGAACACCGGGGAGCTGTTTTTT. Translating gives CASSVRSGANTGELFF.

With respect to this clonotype: One base away lies a much larger clone, so this may be a sequencing read error. The CDR3 DNA reads as TGTGCCAGCAGTGTCGGACATTCGAACACCGGGAAGCTGTTTTTT. This gives the protein CASSVGHSNTGKLFF. The chain links TRBV2 to TRBJ2-2; perhaps D is TRBD1 or TRBD2 (5 bases each). CDR3 length: 15 residues. The germline CDR1 and CDR2 sequences are SNHLY and FYNNEI.

This clonotype was seen at least ten times. The CDR3 DNA is TGTGCCAGCAGTTTAACCCCAGGGAGTGAGCAGTACTTC. This translates into CASSLTPGSEQYF. The chain uses TRBV28 and TRBJ2-7; D may be TRBD1 or TRBD2 (5 bases each). Germline V CDR1 and CDR2: MDHEN, SYDVKM. This CDR3 has 13 residues. Trimming pared 2 bases from V and 7 bases from J, leaving 12 bases between.

This clonotype was seen a handful of times. J is TRBJ1-6 and V is TRBV28, with TRBD1 identical over 7 bases. Germline loops: CDR1 MDHEN, CDR2 SYDVKM. The J segment lost 7 bases and the V segment lost 6 bases, leaving 12 bases of the junction unmatched. This CDR3 contains 16 residues. The CDR3 sequence: CASSHSTGTDNSPLHF. The CDR3, as DNA: TGTGCCAGCAGCCATTCGACAGGGACGGACAATTCACCCCTCCACTTT.

The chain is built from TRBV6-2 or TRBV6-3 and TRBJ1-4; D is perhaps TRBD1 (5 bases). From germline, CDR1 is MNHEY and CDR2 SVGEGT. The V gene lost 5 bases and the J gene lost 7 bases, with 17 bases spanning the gap. The CDR3 spans 15 residues. The CDR3 reads CASSEVAGPGEKLFF. CDR3 sequence (DNA): TGTGCCAGCAGTGAAGTGGCAGGGCCGGGTGAAAAACTGTTTTTT.

In its sample, this clonotype was seen many times. The rearrangement joins TRBV10-1 to TRBJ2-7, with TRBD1 as a possible D gene (5 bases). Germline loops: CDR1 WNHNN, CDR2 SYGVQD (reference sequence). CDR3 size: 15 residues. Trimming took off 1 base at V and 0 bases at J, with 10 bases between the two ends. The CDR3 spells CASSEYVDSSYEQYF. DNA of the CDR3: TGCGCCAGCAGTGAGTATGTAGACAGCTCCTACGAGCAGTACTTC.

In its sample, this clonotype was seen many times. This sequence joins TRBV12-3 or TRBV12-4 and TRBJ2-7; 8 positions match TRBD2. Unmatched junction bases numbered 6, after V lost 6 bases and J lost 2 bases. The CDR3 is 14 residues long. CDR3 DNA: TGTGCCAGCAGAAATAGCGGGAAGCCCTACGAGCAGTACTTC. Amino acids: CASRNSGKPYEQYF.